These T cell receptor beta chains were read from a single sample in a study of PD-L1 blockade in urothelial cancer. Some clones are missing from TCRdb's copy, which holds only in-frame ones; the method was immunoSEQ multiplex PCR. The sample carries 90,000 to 130,000 clones, approximately 89% recorded once. The specimen comprised PBMCs, sampled around atezolizumab (anti-PD-L1) treatment. These receptor sequences come from a man in his sixties with urothelial cancer. CDR3s include the opening cysteine and the closing phenylalanine or tryptophan. D genes are given only for firm matches. The size entry is marked missing in some rows and otherwise reads once, few, many or a size class.

J: TRBJ2-5; V: TRBV28; D: NA; size: NA; length: 13; DNA: TGTGCCAGCAGTTTGGGACTCCAAGCGACCCAGTACTTC; CDR3: CASSLGLQATQYF
J: TRBJ2-7; V: TRBV21-1; D: NA; size: NA; length: 14; DNA: TGTGCCAGCAGCGAATGGGACAGGGTGGACGAGCAGTACTTC; CDR3: CASSEWDRVDEQYF
J: TRBJ1-1; V: TRBV19; D: NA; size: NA; length: 13; DNA: TGTGCCAGTAGTGCCAACAGTAACACTGAAGCTTTCTTT; CDR3: CASSANSNTEAFF
J: TRBJ2-5; V: TRBV6-5; D: NA; size: NA; length: 15; DNA: TGTGCCAGCAGCCGCCCCCCAGGGACTTCAGAGACCCAGTACTTC; CDR3: CASSRPPGTSETQYF
J: TRBJ2-4; V: TRBV28; D: TRBD2; size: NA; length: 13; DNA: TGTGCCAGCAGTTTACCGGGAGGAAACATTCAGTACTTC; CDR3: CASSLPGGNIQYF
J: TRBJ1-1; V: TRBV6-5; D: NA; size: once; length: 13; DNA: TGTGCCAGCAGACAAGTCAGCGGCGCTGAAGCTTTCTTT; CDR3: CASRQVSGAEAFF
J: TRBJ2-7; V: TRBV4-1; D: NA; size: NA; length: 14; DNA: TGCGCCAGCAGCCAAGAGGGACTCTTCTACGAGCAGTACTTC; CDR3: CASSQEGLFYEQYF
J: TRBJ2-7; V: TRBV19; D: TRBD2; size: NA; length: 14; DNA: TGTGCCAGTATGGGACTAGCGGGGCCCTACGAGCAGTACTTC; CDR3: CASMGLAGPYEQYF
J: TRBJ1-2; V: TRBV28; D: NA; size: once; length: 14; DNA: TGTGCCAGCAGTCCTCGACAAGAGAACTATGGCTACACCTTC; CDR3: CASSPRQENYGYTF
J: TRBJ1-1; V: TRBV2; D: TRBD1; size: NA; length: 14; DNA: TGTGCCAGCGGAAGACAGGGAGAGAGCACTGAAGCTTTCTTT; CDR3: CASGRQGESTEAFF
J: TRBJ1-1; V: TRBV13; D: NA; size: NA; length: 17; DNA: TGTGCCAGCAGCTTAGGTTCCCCCGGGGGGGCGGACACTGAAGCTTTCTTT; CDR3: CASSLGSPGGADTEAFF
J: TRBJ1-5; V: TRBV2; D: NA; size: few; length: 12; DNA: TGTGCCAGCAGTGAGGAGGATCAGCCCCAGCATTTT; CDR3: CASSEEDQPQHF
J: TRBJ1-5; V: TRBV19; D: TRBD1; size: NA; length: 15; DNA: TGTGCCACAAGGACAGGGAGTTATAGCAATCAGCCCCAGCATTTT; CDR3: CATRTGSYSNQPQHF
J: TRBJ2-5; V: TRBV5-1; D: NA; size: few; length: 17; DNA: TGCGCCAGCAGCTCCCCTCTTTATCCGGGGATCCAAGAGACCCAGTACTTC; CDR3: CASSSPLYPGIQETQYF
J: TRBJ1-1; V: TRBV6-5; D: NA; size: NA; length: 11; DNA: TGTGCCAGCAGCCGGGGAGGAGATGCTTTCTTT; CDR3: CASSRGGDAFF
J: TRBJ1-1; V: TRBV11-2; D: NA; size: NA; length: 16; DNA: TGTGCCAGCAGCCGACTGTCATCACGAGGTCGGACTGAAGCTTTCTTT; CDR3: CASSRLSSRGRTEAFF
J: TRBJ2-5; V: TRBV7-3; D: TRBD2; size: NA; length: 13; DNA: TGTGCCAGCAGCCTAGCGGGAGCAGAGACCCAGTACTTC; CDR3: CASSLAGAETQYF
J: TRBJ2-2; V: TRBV19; D: TRBD1; size: NA; length: 13; DNA: TGTGCCAGTAGTAGACAGGGGACCGGGGAGCTGTTTTTT; CDR3: CASSRQGTGELFF
J: TRBJ2-1; V: TRBV30; D: TRBD2; size: NA; length: 12; DNA: TGTGCCTGGAGTGTAGCGGGAGGCGCGCAGTTCTTC; CDR3: CAWSVAGGAQFF
J: TRBJ2-5; V: TRBV4-3; D: TRBD2; size: few; length: 19; DNA: TGCGCCAGCAGCCAAGGAGTATCATGGCGGGAGGAGCCCCAAGAGACCCAGTACTTC; CDR3: CASSQGVSWREEPQETQYF
J: TRBJ1-5; V: TRBV7-8; D: TRBD1; size: NA; length: 17; DNA: TGTGCCAGCAGCTCATTCCGCCGGGACAGGGCTGGACAGCCCCAGCATTTT; CDR3: CASSSFRRDRAGQPQHF
J: TRBJ2-5; V: TRBV29-1; D: TRBD2; size: NA; length: 18; DNA: TGCAGCGTCCCTCCCCCCGGGACTAGCGGGAATAGGGGGGAGACCCAGTACTTC; CDR3: CSVPPPGTSGNRGETQYF
J: TRBJ2-1; V: TRBV2; D: TRBD2; size: NA; length: 15; DNA: TGTGCCAGCACCGCGGGACTAGTCTCCTACAATGAGCAGTTCTTC; CDR3: CASTAGLVSYNEQFF
J: TRBJ2-3; V: TRBV5-1; D: NA; size: NA; length: 14; DNA: TGCGCCAGCAGCTTGGTCGGGGGTCATGATACGCAGTATTTT; CDR3: CASSLVGGHDTQYF
J: TRBJ2-1; V: TRBV4-3; D: TRBD2; size: NA; length: 17; DNA: TGCGCCAGCAGCCGCCTACCCACGGGGGGGAGGGGCAATGAGCAGTTCTTC; CDR3: CASSRLPTGGRGNEQFF
J: TRBJ2-7; V: TRBV20-1; D: NA; size: NA; length: 11; DNA: TGCAGTGCTAGCGGCGGCGTCGAGCAGTACTTC; CDR3: CSASGGVEQYF
J: TRBJ1-3; V: TRBV15; D: NA; size: NA; length: 16; DNA: TGTGCCACCAGCGTGGGGCAGTACCCCTCTGGAAACACCATATATTTT; CDR3: CATSVGQYPSGNTIYF
J: TRBJ2-2; V: TRBV7-2; D: NA; size: NA; length: 17; DNA: TGTGCCAGCAGCACCTCCCCCGTACTAGCCAACACCGGGGAGCTGTTTTTT; CDR3: CASSTSPVLANTGELFF
J: TRBJ2-1; V: TRBV5-6; D: TRBD2; size: NA; length: 16; DNA: TGTGCCAGCAGCTTTTACGGGGGGGGTTTCTACAATGAGCAGTTCTTC; CDR3: CASSFYGGGFYNEQFF
J: TRBJ2-3; V: TRBV2; D: TRBD1; size: NA; length: 15; DNA: TGTGCCAGCAGTGGACGACAGGGGTTCACAGATACGCAGTATTTT; CDR3: CASSGRQGFTDTQYF
J: TRBJ1-4; V: TRBV5-6; D: NA; size: NA; length: 15; DNA: TGTGCCAGCAGTTATAACAGGGAATCTAATGAAAAACTGTTTTTT; CDR3: CASSYNRESNEKLFF
J: TRBJ2-3; V: TRBV6-1; D: TRBD2; size: NA; length: 15; DNA: TGTGCCAGCAGTGGAATTAGCGGGAGTTTTGATACGCAGTATTTT; CDR3: CASSGISGSFDTQYF